Included here is one TCR beta chain sequence, with context. Its antigen is currently not known. No base-level quality is on record; no much larger clone is a single base apart. The CDR3 goes from the cysteine to the phenylalanine over 12 residues. Only CDR3 DNA is held: 36 bases, read in frame from base 1. Reading the germline V gene (reference sequence) gives CDR1 GTSNPN and CDR2 SVGIG. V loses 3 bases of germline sequence and J loses 16 bases, and the interval between the two ends is 19 bases. These data are taken from a study of technical replicates of blood from a few donors (dated by TCRdb to the late 2010s). The method was the immunoSEQ multiplex PCR assay. Entries here come from immuneACCESS through TCRdb and include only in-frame sequences with V and J called. Some clones fail to appear in such tables; in the studies checked, an unresolved V gene covers under half of the shortfall, and the cause of the remainder is unknown. This sample is represented by tens of thousands of clones; approximately 90% of them were singletons. The ten largest clones represent approximately 4.6% of the sample.

This TCR came from a human donor in good health. Some clones in this sample may be carry-over from other donors' samples. Sequenced sample: PBMCs. Here the chain combines TRBV30 and TRBJ2-1; the D region possibly corresponds to TRBD2 (5 bases align). The nucleotide sequence reads TGTGCCTGGAGAAAGCGCCGACTAACCGCTTTCTTC. Its amino acids are CAWRKRRLTAFF.